These 18 T cell receptor beta chains were all obtained from the same sample, sequenced in a study of shared clonotypes between healthy human individuals. Data came from immunoSEQ multiplex PCR; TCRdb stores just in-frame clones and leaves some out. The profile shows roughly 400,000 clones, about 96% of them singletons. The material sequenced was memory CD8+ T cells sorted from blood. Subset given: CD45RO+ cells pooled with CCR7-negative TemRA cells. The receptors come from a man aged 25-40 years in good health.

The rearrangement uses TRBV7-6 and TRBJ2-3; D gene unclear. The V end was cut by 2 bases, the J end by 5 bases, with 5 bases between. Germline-derived CDR1 and CDR2 are SGHVS and FNYEAQ. CDR3 length: 12 amino acids. The CDR3 spells CASSLLVDTQYF. CDR3 bases: TGTGCCAGCAGCTTACTAGTAGATACGCAGTATTTT. Complete variable domain (other parts from reference TRBV7-6 and TRBJ2-3): GAGVSQSPRYKVTKRGQDVALRCDPISGHVSLYWYRQALGQGPEFLTYFNYEAQQDKSGLPNDRFSAERPEGSISTLTIQRTEQRDSAMYRCASSLLVDTQYFGPGTRLTVL.

A remark on this clone: Other DNA sequences in the same sample also yield this CDR3. The chain combines TRBV6-5 with TRBJ1-1; D not resolved. Per the germline V gene, CDR1 is MNHEY and CDR2 is SVGAGI. The CDR3 runs to 11 residues. Trimming stripped 3 bases from V and 4 bases from J, with 3 bases between. The CDR3 loop is CASSYGTEAFF. The CDR3 bases are TGTGCCAGCAGTTATGGCACTGAAGCTTTCTTT.

This chain links TRBV7-9 with TRBJ2-2; D is possibly TRBD2 (5 bases). The germline V gene has CDR1 SEHNR and CDR2 FQNEAQ (reference sequence). Trimming removed 0 bases from V and 1 base from J, with 12 bases in between. The CDR3 covers 17 residues. CDR3 in DNA: TGTGCCAGCAGCTTAGCGGTGCTTGGACTGAACACCGGGGAGCTGTTTTTT. Its translation is CASSLAVLGLNTGELFF.

The chain recombines TRBV19 with TRBJ2-3; D is undetermined. Germline V lookup: CDR1 LNHDA, CDR2 SQIVND (reference sequence). V was pared by 1 base and J by 2 bases, with 16 bases between. The CDR3 has 17 residues. The CDR3: CASSIGPLGSHTDTQYF. The DNA of the CDR3 is TGTGCCAGTAGTATAGGCCCCCTAGGGTCCCACACAGATACGCAGTATTTT.

This chain uses TRBV19 with TRBJ1-5, with 8 bases lining up with TRBD1. The CDR3 is 13 amino acids. Per the germline V gene, CDR1 is LNHDA and CDR2 is SQIVND (reference sequence). The ends lost 4 bases at V and 6 bases at J; junction bases unmatched: 2. CDR3 DNA: TGTGCCAGTAGTAAAACAGGGGGTCAGCCCCAGCATTTT. It encodes CASSKTGGQPQHF.

This clone was counted between two and nine times. V and J are TRBV5-1 and TRBJ1-2; maybe TRBD1 (5 bases). The CDR3 is 16 residues long. With 0 bases removed from V and 8 bases from J, the gap between germline ends came to 20 bases. Germline loops: CDR1 SGHRS, CDR2 YFSETQ. CDR3 nucleotide sequence: TGCGCCAGCAGCTTGGATACCCCTGGAGGGGCTGGGGGCTACACCTTC. Residues: CASSLDTPGGAGGYTF.

As for this clone: A read error may account for a junction end that differs from germline. The V call is TRBV6-5, the J call TRBJ1-2; 9 nucleotides line up with TRBD1. CDR3 length: 14 residues. Germline loops: CDR1 MNHEY, CDR2 SVGAGI. CDR3 nucleotides: TGTGCCAGCAGTTTCCGGGACAGGGCCTCGGTTTCATTCTTC. It translates to CASSFRDRASVSFF.

The sample holds one count of this clone. The CDR3 sequence is CASRLTEKAYEQYF. CDR3 nucleotides: TGTGCCAGCAGATTGACAGAAAAAGCCTACGAGCAGTACTTC. The chain carries TRBV28 and TRBJ2-7; the D gene is possibly TRBD1 (5 bases). Germline values: CDR1 MDHEN, CDR2 SYDVKM. V was clipped by 6 bases and J by 2 bases, with 14 bases between them. This CDR3 is built from 14 residues.

This chain joins TRBV2 and TRBJ1-3; D is undetermined. Germline CDR1 SNHLY, CDR2 FYNNEI. The CDR3 has 14 residues. Trimming removed 11 bases from V and 2 bases from J, with 16 bases in between. CDR3 sequence: CAVGRLSTGNTIYF. Here the CDR3 DNA reads TGTGCCGTTGGACGGCTCTCTACTGGAAACACCATATATTTT. The full variable domain, completed using reference TRBV2 and TRBJ1-3, is EPEVTQTPSHQVTQMGQEVILRCVPISNHLYFYWYRQILGQKVEFLVSFYNNEISEKSEIFDDQFSVERPDGSNFTLKIRSTKLEDSAMYFCAVGRLSTGNTIYFGEGSWLTVV.

This sequence joins TRBV6-5 and TRBJ2-7, with D unclear. V lost 4 bases to trimming and J lost 3 bases, with 10 bases between them. The CDR3 runs 13 residues. Germline lookup yields CDR1 MNHEY and CDR2 SVGAGI. Here the CDR3 reads CASSSYSHYEQYF. As DNA, the CDR3 is TGTGCCAGCAGTTCTTATTCCCACTACGAGCAGTACTTC.

The rearrangement joins TRBV30 to TRBJ1-2; 7 bases are a match to TRBD1. In germline, CDR1 is GTSNPN, CDR2 SVGIG (reference sequence). The CDR3 runs 11 residues. The trim removed 1 base at V and 12 bases at J, leaving 5 bases unmatched. This chain's CDR3 is CAWSAGGSDTF. Here the CDR3 DNA reads TGTGCCTGGAGTGCAGGGGGAAGCGACACCTTC.

The chain links TRBV25-1 to TRBJ2-2, with 7 bases fitting TRBD2. The CDR3 contains 17 residues. Germline assignment: CDR1 MGHDK and CDR2 SYGVNS. The V gene end was trimmed by 3 bases and the J gene end by 4 bases; junction bases not matched to a gene: 11. CDR3 bases: TGTGCCAGCAGTGATAAGGAGGCGGGAGTGGGCACCGGGGAGCTGTTTTTT. Its translation: CASSDKEAGVGTGELFF.

This rearrangement joins TRBV5-1 to TRBJ1-2, with D possibly being TRBD1 (6 bases). This CDR3 is 14 amino acids long. Germline V CDR1 and CDR2: SGHRS, YFSETQ. Trimming removed 0 bases from V and 2 bases from J, with 8 bases in between. This chain's CDR3 is CASSLGGQNYGYTF. DNA of the CDR3: TGCGCCAGCAGCTTGGGGGGACAAAACTATGGCTACACCTTC.

The V gene is TRBV29-1, the J gene TRBJ2-2; D is unclear. The CDR3 is 11 residues long. Germline-derived CDR1 and CDR2 are SQVTM and ANQGSEA. The germline V and J ends were trimmed by 6 bases and 3 bases, with 5 bases remaining between them. This CDR3 reads CSVRHTGELFF. The CDR3 DNA sequence: TGCAGCGTCCGACACACCGGGGAGCTGTTTTTT.

V is TRBV9 and J is TRBJ2-4, with a possible D match to TRBD2 (6 bases). Trimming left V 3 bases short and J 7 bases short, with 11 bases between. The CDR3 spans 13 residues. The V gene's germline CDR1 is SGDLS and CDR2 YYNGEE. In nucleotides, the CDR3 is TGTGCCAGCAGCGCCCTTGGGGGGAACATTCAGTACTTC. It translates to CASSALGGNIQYF.

This chain joins TRBV30 and TRBJ1-1; tentatively, D is TRBD1 (6 bases). The CDR3 covers 15 residues. V was pared by 0 bases and J by 0 bases, with 11 bases between. Germline CDR1 and CDR2: GTSNPN and SVGIG (reference sequence). This chain's CDR3 is CAWSVQGGMNTEAFF. The CDR3 nucleotides read TGTGCCTGGAGTGTACAGGGCGGGATGAACACTGAAGCTTTCTTT.

J is TRBJ2-1 and V is TRBV9; 8 nucleotides agree with TRBD1. V was pared by 4 bases and J by 7 bases, with 10 bases of the junction left unmatched. The V gene's germline CDR1 is SGDLS and CDR2 YYNGEE. The CDR3 has 15 residues. The CDR3 sequence is CASSPRTGFRNEQFF. CDR3 DNA sequence: TGTGCCAGCAGCCCCAGGACAGGGTTCAGGAATGAGCAGTTCTTC.

V is TRBV18 and J is TRBJ2-1, with 11 bases lining up with TRBD2. J was trimmed by 1 base and V by 6 bases; bases with no gene match: 5. CDR1 and CDR2 (germline): KGHSH, LQKENI. The CDR3 has 16 amino acids. This chain's CDR3 is CASSRIAGGSYNEQFF. The DNA for the CDR3 is TGTGCCAGCTCTCGCATAGCGGGAGGGTCCTACAATGAGCAGTTCTTC.